A single sample gave rise to the 28 T cell receptor beta chains below, sequenced in a study of shared clonotypes between healthy human individuals. Libraries were prepared by immunoSEQ multiplex PCR; TCRdb keeps only in-frame clonotypes and omits some of them. The sample consists of approximately 2.3 million clones, approximately 95% of them appearing once. Sample: naive CD4+ T cells from PBMCs. Described subset: CD45RA+ positively selected. The receptors shown here come from a man between 18 and 29 years old in good health. Some clones in this sample may be carry-over from other donors' samples.

The chain recombines TRBV28 with TRBJ1-5; 11 bases are shared with TRBD1. V gave up 0 bases and J gave up 11 bases; unmatched junction bases: 12. In germline, CDR1 is MDHEN, CDR2 SYDVKM. This CDR3 spans 17 amino acids. The CDR3 DNA sequence: TGTGCCAGCAGTTTATGGAGTCCGGGACAGGGGGATTCGGCCCAGCATTTT. Translated: CASSLWSPGQGDSAQHF. Using reference TRBV28 and TRBJ1-5 for the parts outside the CDR3, the full variable domain is DVKVTQSSRYLVKRTGEKVFLECVQDMDHENMFWYRQDPGLGLRLIYFSYDVKMKEKGDIPEGYSVSREKKERFSLILESASTNQTSMYLCASSLWSPGQGDSAQHFGDGTRLSIL.

Turning to this clone: Other nucleotide sequences from this sample produce the same CDR3. V usage is TRBV11-2 and J usage is TRBJ2-2; 9 positions agree with TRBD2. V was pared by 5 bases and J by 2 bases, with 3 bases of the junction left unmatched. The germline V gene has CDR1 SGHAT and CDR2 FQNNGV. This CDR3 comprises 15 residues. CDR3 protein: CASSLGLANTGELFF. CDR3 nucleotides: TGTGCCAGCAGCCTGGGACTAGCTAACACCGGGGAGCTGTTTTTT.

The rearrangement links TRBV28 to TRBJ2-3, with TRBD2 identical over 15 bases. The germline CDR1 and CDR2 sequences are MDHEN and SYDVKM. The V and J ends lost 5 bases and 6 bases, in that order; junction bases with no gene match: 9. The CDR3 length is 17 residues. CDR3 nucleotides: TGTGCCAGCAGTCTGGGAGGACTAGCGGGAGGGCCCGATACGCAGTATTTT. It codes for CASSLGGLAGGPDTQYF. Full variable domain (outside the CDR3, taken from reference TRBV28 and TRBJ2-3): DVKVTQSSRYLVKRTGEKVFLECVQDMDHENMFWYRQDPGLGLRLIYFSYDVKMKEKGDIPEGYSVSREKKERFSLILESASTNQTSMYLCASSLGGLAGGPDTQYFGPGTRLTVL.

The V call is TRBV2, the J call TRBJ1-5; D may be TRBD1 (5 bases). CDR3 size: 15 residues. V shed 7 bases and J shed 1 base, with 14 bases lying between them. Germline values: CDR1 SNHLY, CDR2 FYNNEI. The CDR3 region has the DNA TGTGCCAGCAATCGGCAGGGCATAAGCAATCAGCCCCAGCATTTT. It encodes CASNRQGISNQPQHF. Using reference TRBV2 and TRBJ1-5 for the parts outside the CDR3, the full variable domain is EPEVTQTPSHQVTQMGQEVILRCVPISNHLYFYWYRQILGQKVEFLVSFYNNEISEKSEIFDDQFSVERPDGSNFTLKIRSTKLEDSAMYFCASNRQGISNQPQHFGDGTRLSIL.

This clone was seen once. The gene calls are TRBV4-1 and TRBJ1-2; TRBD1 is a possible D gene (6 bases). V dropped 1 base and J dropped 4 bases, with 10 bases sitting between them. The CDR3 runs 14 residues. Germline V gene data show CDR1 as MGHRA and CDR2 as YSYEKL. The chain's CDR3 is CASSQATGAYGYTF. The CDR3, as DNA: TGCGCCAGCAGCCAAGCAACGGGGGCCTATGGCTACACCTTC.

The chain has TRBV5-1 and TRBJ2-1, with D unclear. Trimming left V 0 bases short and J 2 bases short, with 12 bases between. This CDR3 comprises 16 residues. Germline V gives CDR1 SGHRS, CDR2 YFSETQ. The CDR3 loop reads CASSLAPAATYNEQFF. The CDR3 DNA follows: TGCGCCAGCAGCTTGGCCCCGGCAGCTACCTACAATGAGCAGTTCTTC. The full variable domain, rest sourced from reference TRBV5-1 and TRBJ2-1, is KAGVTQTPRYLIKTRGQQVTLSCSPISGHRSVSWYQQTPGQGLQFLFEYFSETQRNKGNFPGRFSGRQFSNSRSEMNVSTLELGDSALYLCASSLAPAATYNEQFFGPGTRLTVL.

The chain links TRBV5-1 to TRBJ2-1; D is unresolved. V was pared by 7 bases and J by 0 bases, with 11 bases between. The CDR3 is made up of 14 amino acids. CDR1 SGHRS and CDR2 YFSETQ come from the germline V gene. This chain's CDR3 is CASRAEDSYNEQFF. The CDR3 nucleotides read TGCGCCAGCCGCGCTGAGGACTCCTACAATGAGCAGTTCTTC. The full variable domain, with the rest looked up from reference TRBV5-1 and TRBJ2-1, is KAGVTQTPRYLIKTRGQQVTLSCSPISGHRSVSWYQQTPGQGLQFLFEYFSETQRNKGNFPGRFSGRQFSNSRSEMNVSTLELGDSALYLCASRAEDSYNEQFFGPGTRLTVL.

This sequence joins TRBV28 and TRBJ1-5, with TRBD1 as a possible D gene (5 bases). The CDR3 loop spans 17 amino acids. Germline V lookup: CDR1 MDHEN, CDR2 SYDVKM. V was clipped by 5 bases and J by 3 bases, with 20 bases between them. CDR3 sequence reads: CASSPRDYSLNNQPQHF. CDR3 bases: TGTGCCAGCAGTCCGCGGGACTACTCCTTAAACAATCAGCCCCAGCATTTT.

The rearrangement links TRBV19 to TRBJ1-4; possible D gene TRBD1, 5 bases. The length of the CDR3 is 13 residues. V shed 7 bases and J shed 1 base, with 7 bases lying between them. Germline V CDR1 and CDR2: LNHDA, SQIVND (reference sequence). The chain's CDR3 is CASTDRTNEKLFF. CDR3 coding DNA: TGTGCCAGTACCGACAGAACTAATGAAAAACTGTTTTTT.

This chain connects TRBV7-9 to TRBJ2-5; 9 nucleotides align to TRBD1. The CDR3 spans 15 residues. Unmatched junction bases numbered 8, after V lost 5 bases and J lost 4 bases. Germline assignment: CDR1 SEHNR and CDR2 FQNEAQ (reference sequence). CDR3 amino acids: CASSVRDRVGETQYF. The CDR3 DNA is TGTGCCAGCAGCGTCCGGGACAGGGTAGGAGAGACCCAGTACTTC.

The chain employs TRBV20-1 and TRBJ2-1; D ambiguous. The CDR3 totals 11 residues. The V gene lost 8 bases and the J gene lost 8 bases, with 13 bases spanning the gap. In germline, CDR1 is DFQATT, CDR2 SNEGSKA (reference sequence). As DNA, the CDR3 is TGCAGTACCGACGACTCCCATGAGCAGTTCTTC. Its protein product is CSTDDSHEQFF.

The J gene is TRBJ2-4, the V gene TRBV28, with TRBD1 matching 8 bases. Germline V CDR1 and CDR2: MDHEN, SYDVKM. The CDR3 extends over 14 amino acids. V trimming: 9 bases; J trimming: 8 bases; junction bases outside the gene matches: 12. Here the CDR3 reads CARRCRTGRDIQYF. The CDR3, as DNA: TGTGCCAGACGATGTCGGACAGGGCGAGACATTCAGTACTTC. Full variable domain (outside the CDR3, taken from reference TRBV28 and TRBJ2-4): DVKVTQSSRYLVKRTGEKVFLECVQDMDHENMFWYRQDPGLGLRLIYFSYDVKMKEKGDIPEGYSVSREKKERFSLILESASTNQTSMYLCARRCRTGRDIQYFGAGTRLSVL.

Concerning this clone: Other nucleotide sequences from this sample produce the same CDR3. This chain connects TRBV7-2 to TRBJ2-7; D is uncertain. The CDR3 sequence is 11 residues long. V was cut by 5 bases and J by 4 bases, with 6 bases left in between. Germline assignment: CDR1 SGHTA and CDR2 FQGNSA. Here the CDR3 reads CASSPWYEQYF. The CDR3 nucleotides are TGTGCCAGCAGCCCCTGGTACGAGCAGTACTTC.

This rearrangement joins TRBV7-3 to TRBJ2-5, with D possibly being TRBD2 (6 bases). The germline CDR1 and CDR2 sequences are SGHTA and FQGTGA. V was clipped by 0 bases and J by 3 bases, with 11 bases between them. The CDR3 extends over 15 amino acids. CDR3 loop: CASSLTFGGKETQYF. CDR3 coding DNA: TGTGCCAGCAGCTTAACGTTCGGGGGTAAAGAGACCCAGTACTTC.

On this clone: At the DNA level, this CDR3 is encoded by other sequences in the same sample as well. The chain joins TRBV5-1 to TRBJ1-5, with D uncertain. The CDR3 has 14 residues. The V end lost 0 bases, the J end lost 1 base, and 5 bases lay between the germline ends. In germline, CDR1 is SGHRS, CDR2 YFSETQ. As DNA, the CDR3 is TGCGCCAGCAGCTTGGAAGGAAGCAATCAGCCCCAGCATTTT. It specifies CASSLEGSNQPQHF.

V gene TRBV6-1 combines with J gene TRBJ2-3; TRBD2 matches at 9 bases. The J segment lost 6 bases and the V segment lost 5 bases, leaving 9 bases of the junction unmatched. Germline V gene lookup returns CDR1 MNHNS and CDR2 SASEGT. The CDR3 loop spans 15 amino acids. CDR3 sequence (DNA): TGTGCCAGCAGTCCTCCGGGACTAGCCGGCGATACGCAGTATTTT. Its translation: CASSPPGLAGDTQYF.

This rearrangement joins TRBV27 to TRBJ2-5, with D perhaps TRBD1 (7 bases). V lost 5 bases and J 4 bases, leaving 14 bases between the germline ends. The CDR3 consists of 14 residues. Germline V gene lookup returns CDR1 MNHEY and CDR2 SMNVEV (reference sequence). The CDR3 here is CASSRGRTGETQYF. The CDR3 DNA reads TGTGCCAGCAGTAGGGGGAGGACAGGAGAGACCCAGTACTTC.

The J gene is TRBJ1-1, the V gene TRBV19; D is ambiguous. The CDR3 has 15 amino acids. Germline V gives CDR1 LNHDA, CDR2 SQIVND (reference sequence). The V gene lost 3 bases and the J gene lost 2 bases, with 13 bases spanning the gap. DNA of the CDR3: TGTGCCAGTAGTATTCTTTGGGCGGGAAACACTGAAGCTTTCTTT. Its protein product is CASSILWAGNTEAFF.

V is TRBV2 and J is TRBJ1-5, with a tentative D call TRBD1 (6 bases). V was cut by 3 bases and J by 7 bases, with 16 bases left in between. The CDR3 is 15 residues long. CDR1 and CDR2 (germline): SNHLY, FYNNEI. CDR3 amino acids: CASSDTGGRGQPQHF. In nucleotides, the CDR3 is TGTGCCAGCAGTGATACGGGAGGGAGGGGGCAGCCCCAGCATTTT.

On this clone: Distinct nucleotide sequences in the sample also encode this CDR3. The V call is TRBV28, the J call TRBJ1-1, with D possibly TRBD1 on 5 matching bases. The CDR3 contains 13 residues. Trimming cost V 6 bases and J 2 bases, with 10 bases left between them. Looked up from germline, CDR1 is MDHEN and CDR2 is SYDVKM. The CDR3 region has the DNA TGTGCCAGCAGAAATCAGGGTAACACTGAAGCTTTCTTT. This translates into CASRNQGNTEAFF. The full variable domain, with the rest looked up from reference TRBV28 and TRBJ1-1, is DVKVTQSSRYLVKRTGEKVFLECVQDMDHENMFWYRQDPGLGLRLIYFSYDVKMKEKGDIPEGYSVSREKKERFSLILESASTNQTSMYLCASRNQGNTEAFFGQGTRLTVV.

In this sample, this clone turned up a few times. This chain uses TRBV6-6 with TRBJ1-1, with unresolved D. From germline, CDR1 is MNHNY and CDR2 SVGAGI (reference sequence). Trimming cost V 2 bases and J 6 bases, with 7 bases left between them. This CDR3 has 12 amino acids. CDR3 DNA: TGTGCCAGCAGTTACACGGGAGCTGAAGCTTTCTTT. Translating it yields CASSYTGAEAFF.

V usage is TRBV9 and J usage is TRBJ2-1; D perhaps matches TRBD1 (6 bases). The CDR3 is made up of 16 amino acids. Trimming took off 3 bases at V and 0 bases at J, with 13 bases between the two ends. Germline lookup yields CDR1 SGDLS and CDR2 YYNGEE. In DNA form, the CDR3 reads TGTGCCAGCAGCGGACAGGCAGGGAGCTCCTACAATGAGCAGTTCTTC. Translating gives CASSGQAGSSYNEQFF.

This chain joins TRBV5-1 and TRBJ2-3; 8 bases match TRBD1. The length of the CDR3 is 15 residues. Germline V CDR1 and CDR2: SGHRS, YFSETQ. V shed 4 bases and J 2 bases; nucleotides not matched to a gene: 6. The chain's CDR3 is CASSPGTGTTDTQYF. In DNA form, the CDR3 reads TGCGCCAGCAGCCCCGGGACAGGCACCACAGATACGCAGTATTTT.

The J gene is TRBJ2-5, the V gene TRBV25-1, with unresolved D. Trimming stripped 1 base from V and 4 bases from J, with 10 bases between. This CDR3 is built from 14 residues. Germline CDR1 is MGHDK and CDR2 is SYGVNS. CDR3 region: CASSEFGRSETQYF. The CDR3 bases are TGTGCCAGCAGTGAATTCGGCAGATCAGAGACCCAGTACTTC.

CDR3 region: CASSEQTATYGYTF. The CDR3 DNA follows: TGTGCCAGCAGTGAACAAACTGCTACCTATGGCTACACCTTC. The rearrangement uses TRBV2 and TRBJ1-2; D gene ambiguous. This CDR3 region has 14 residues. V lost 2 bases and J 4 bases, leaving 11 bases between the germline ends. From germline, CDR1 is SNHLY and CDR2 FYNNEI.

The rearrangement links TRBV4-3 to TRBJ1-1; possible D gene TRBD1, 5 bases. Trimming took 0 bases from V and 4 from J, leaving 18 bases between them. CDR3 size: 17 residues. The germline CDR1 and CDR2 sequences are LGHNA and YSLEER. CDR3 loop: CASSQDRLGTWATEAFF. For the CDR3, the DNA is TGCGCCAGCAGCCAAGATCGACTCGGGACCTGGGCCACTGAAGCTTTCTTT.

The chain has TRBV18 and TRBJ1-4; 9 nucleotides line up with TRBD1. The ends lost 3 bases at V and 7 bases at J; junction bases unmatched: 9. Germline-derived CDR1 and CDR2 are KGHSH and LQKENI. The CDR3 runs 16 residues. In DNA form, the CDR3 reads TGTGCCAGCTCACCGGGACAGGGAGGCTTTTTTGAAAAACTGTTTTTT. This codes for CASSPGQGGFFEKLFF.

The chain links TRBV6-5 to TRBJ2-1; D is ambiguous. The germline V gene encodes CDR1 MNHEY and CDR2 SVGAGI. This CDR3 spans 12 amino acids. V lost 2 bases to trimming and J lost 7 bases, with 6 bases between them. The CDR3: CASSYGLNEQFF. The CDR3, as DNA: TGTGCCAGCAGTTACGGGTTGAATGAGCAGTTCTTC.